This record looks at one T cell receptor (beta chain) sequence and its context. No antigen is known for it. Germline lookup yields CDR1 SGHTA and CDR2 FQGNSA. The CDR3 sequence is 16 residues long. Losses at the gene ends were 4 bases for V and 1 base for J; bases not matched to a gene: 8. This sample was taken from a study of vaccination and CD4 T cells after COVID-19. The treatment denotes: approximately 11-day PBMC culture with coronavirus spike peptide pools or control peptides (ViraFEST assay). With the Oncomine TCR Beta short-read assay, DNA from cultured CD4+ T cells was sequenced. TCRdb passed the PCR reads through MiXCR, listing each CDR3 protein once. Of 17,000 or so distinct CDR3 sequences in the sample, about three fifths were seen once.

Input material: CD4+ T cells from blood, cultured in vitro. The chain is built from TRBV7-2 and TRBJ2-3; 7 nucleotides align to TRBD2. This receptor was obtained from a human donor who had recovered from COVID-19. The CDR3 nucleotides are TGTGCCAGCAGCTCCTGGAGCGGGGCCCGCACAGATACGCAGTATTTT. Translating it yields CASSSWSGARTDTQYF.